This is a list of T cell receptor beta chains from one sample in a study of blood T cell repertoires in COVID-19. Assay: immunoSEQ multiplex PCR; the TCRdb copy retains only in-frame clones and omits some. Among 150,000 to 180,000 clones, about 80% were seen once, and the ten largest hold under 9.5%. The material sequenced was PBMCs or T cells enriched from blood (not recorded which). The receptors derive from a man over 45 who had recovered from COVID-19. The conserved cysteine and the conserved F or W are not part of the CDR3 here. D genes are given only for firm matches.

J,D,V,CDR3
TRBJ1-6,TRBD1,TRBV19,ASSWTGGSPLH
TRBJ1-2,.,TRBV4-1,ASSQEGTGYGYT
TRBJ2-1,TRBD1,TRBV7-2,ASDGDRGLNEQF
TRBJ1-1,.,TRBV19,ASNPSGLREAF
TRBJ1-2,.,TRBV13,ASSLEGVRGYT
TRBJ2-7,TRBD1,TRBV27,ASSSPGQGYYEQY
TRBJ1-3,.,TRBV19,ASTPRAGESGNTIY
TRBJ1-6,.,TRBV18,ASSPTDTNSPLH
TRBJ2-2,.,TRBV6-4,ASSDGNTGELF
TRBJ2-7,.,TRBV4-1,ASSQALRNEQY
TRBJ2-1,TRBD2,TRBV19,ASSISSAGGYNEQF
TRBJ1-1,TRBD1,TRBV2,ASSKGALGTEAF
TRBJ2-7,TRBD1,TRBV19,ASTPPPGQGAREQY
TRBJ1-3,TRBD1,TRBV6-6,ASRRFDRAFSGNTIY
TRBJ2-1,.,TRBV12-5,ASGSVAGVGYNEQF
TRBJ2-7,.,TRBV9,ASSPRLGSGEQY
TRBJ2-1,TRBD2,TRBV11-2,ASRSISGGAYNEQF
TRBJ2-3,TRBD2,TRBV20-1,SASASGGLADTQY
TRBJ1-1,.,TRBV18,ASSQNRASAANEAF
TRBJ2-3,TRBD1,TRBV24-1,ATSDTAPGGRDTQY
TRBJ2-5,TRBD1,TRBV7-3,ASSSRQGGTQY
TRBJ2-7,TRBD1,TRBV29-1,SVPGQGAYEQY
TRBJ2-3,TRBD1,TRBV25-1,ASSESGTGFSADTQY
TRBJ2-1,TRBD1,TRBV7-3,ASSLTRTGINEQF
TRBJ2-1,TRBD1,TRBV11-1,ASSLSAGGTPNEQF
TRBJ1-6,.,TRBV10-3,AISESPSRSYNSPLH
TRBJ1-2,TRBD1,TRBV6-5,ASLSDRGDYGYT
TRBJ1-2,.,TRBV19,ASSIGSAGYIGGYT
TRBJ1-3,.,TRBV30,AWEIHSGNTIY
TRBJ2-5,.,TRBV5-6,ASSPGRGTYRETQY
TRBJ1-2,.,TRBV12-3/TRBV12-4,ASSFPGNYGYT
TRBJ1-5,.,TRBV4-1,ASSQEPGQTYQPQH
TRBJ2-7,.,TRBV1,TSSQGTRSSYEQY
TRBJ2-1,.,TRBV18,ASQDSLNYNEQF
TRBJ1-5,.,TRBV19,ASSISGGGWVNQPQH
TRBJ2-3,TRBD2,TRBV14,ASSQGERGGTDTQY
TRBJ2-3,.,TRBV2,ASSRRNTDTQY
TRBJ1-6,.,TRBV6-6,ASSSRRGPLH
TRBJ2-5,TRBD2,TRBV9,ASSSTSGGAGETQY
TRBJ2-5,TRBD2,TRBV7-9,ASSPRLAEQETQY
TRBJ2-3,TRBD2,TRBV7-2,ASSPRRLAGDTQY
TRBJ2-3,.,TRBV27,ASSFSSSTDTQY
TRBJ1-6,.,TRBV7-2,ASAIQGGNNSPLH
TRBJ2-3,.,TRBV9,ASSASVGRTDTQY
TRBJ1-6,.,TRBV6-5,ATQGRDNSPLH
TRBJ2-5,.,TRBV11-1,ASSLAGRGKSETQY
TRBJ1-5,.,TRBV5-1,ASSPGHGNQPQH